The sequence of this T cell receptor beta chain was determined in a study of identical twins (dated by TCRdb to 2016 to 2017). Regarding the study in general: To test whether fetal clonotypes persist, the study used deep sequencing on TCR alpha and beta repertoires from monozygotic twins, unrelated adults of various ages, and cord blood. To rule out contamination, replicate twin experiments were performed at different times with different library preparation protocols.

Every donor was a healthy Caucasian. Three pairs of female monozygotic twins, all aged 18 to 29 years, were included in the twin cohort. The RNA used for TCR libraries was isolated from peripheral blood mononuclear cells. V and J lose 11 bases and 6 bases, and a span of 22 bases separates them. The germline V gene sets CDR1 to ENHRY and CDR2 to SYGVKD. The CDR3 runs 14 amino acids, cysteine and phenylalanine included. Just the 42-base CDR3 DNA is kept, in frame starting at base 1. Overall results and qualifications from the work: In monozygotic twins, out-of-frame TCR alpha sharing was systematically underestimated by recombination models, although the models agreed with sharing between unrelated individuals. Out-of-frame TCR alpha sequences shared between twins showed an excess of low generation-probability sequences compared with coincidental sharing between unrelated individuals. In beta out-of-frame sequences, excess twin sharing was weaker, because having fewer shared sequences lowered the signal-to-noise ratio. Fewer insertions were carried by abundant cord blood beta clonotypes; a weaker similar trend was observed in young adult naive repertoires, while no such trend was observed in memory repertoires. Because the same donors could not be followed over many years, conclusions were based on cross-sectional statistical analysis. Invariant T cells such as MAIT and iNKT could partly confound zero-insertion analyses, although diverse VJ usage argued against such confounding for most clonotypes.

As for this clonotype: The specificity of this receptor is unknown. No base quality information exists; no much larger clone differs at one position.

The protocol used for the library was 5' RACE. Sequencer: Illumina HiSeq 2000. A universal primer binding site was added through template switching, and the final cDNA carried a unique molecular identifier so that TCR cDNA molecules could be counted accurately. First-strand cDNA for TCR alpha and beta chains was synthesized from specific primers in the conserved constant-segment region. To control for contamination, every cDNA library was double barcoded, receiving both a SMART-Mk sample barcode and Illumina barcodes. Two successive PCR steps introduced TruSeq adapter sequences along with Illumina sample barcodes. TCR alpha and beta cDNA libraries were sequenced on the Illumina HiSeq platform with custom primers. The study's own analysis went as follows. Raw reads were processed with MiGEC to extract unique molecular identifiers, and MiXCR was used to determine CDR3 positions. For each individual, recombination models were inferred using an EM algorithm with the repgenHMM and IGoR tools. The tcR package in R was used for shared clonotype analysis, with sharing normalized by the product of cloneset sizes. To study raw recombination free of thymic and clonal selection effects, out-of-frame nonproductive sequences were analyzed. TCRdb's own reprocessing of the public reads used fastp at Q25 and MiXCR and kept productive beta chains. Entries that share a CDR3 protein sequence are merged under the most common genes and DNA. Here the V and J calls rest on TCRdb's processing, not on the authors' analysis. The sample has about 790,000 distinct CDR3 sequences on record, approximately 18% of them singletons. The leading ten clones occupy roughly 13% of the sample.

These same data were also listed under a study on T cells expressing NK-cell markers. As the second publication notes: Three sorted T-cell subsets (CD3+CD56+NKG2C+, CD3+CD56+NKG2C- and CD3+CD56-NKG2C+) from under ten donors had their TCR beta-chain repertoires profiled. Of the eight sequenced donors, seven were found to be HCMV-seropositive and one was found to be HCMV-seronegative. In several experiments an anti-gammadeltaTCR antibody was added to restrict sorting to alphabetaTCR-expressing T cells. In over five donors, the dominant CD3+CD56+NKG2C+ clonotypes were among the top 10 CD8+ clonotypes and accounted for roughly 1.0-7.0% of CD8+ T cells. Those dominant clonotypes were again the most abundant among CD3+CD56-NKG2C+ cells in four donors, at about 28.3-60.1%. Whether the expanded NKG2C-expressing T cell clones were specific for HCMV antigens was left unclear. Randomly selected healthy volunteers, three men and five women, were used as the eight sequenced donors. HCMV-specific IgG was detected in serum with a commercial ELISA kit to determine HCMV serostatus. For six donors, unsorted PBMC were also used to sequence bulk peripheral blood T-cell repertoires. MIGEC was used to demultiplex reads and group reads by UMI, and MiTCR was used to assemble and quantify clonotypes. To exclude erroneous sequences, any TCR cDNA sequence not supported by at least two reads was discarded. The tcR package was used for downstream repertoire analysis, and clonotypes were matched between fractions using CDR3 nucleotide sequence together with V segment. Antigen specificity was annotated against VDJdb with VDJmatch, allowing one amino acid substitution in CDR3.

The sequence links TRBV10-3 to TRBJ1-2; the D segment cannot be called with confidence. The sequencing sample was made of PBMCs. The sequence derives from a woman aged 18-29 years in good health. The CDR3 protein: CAANDQQWADGYTF. Here is the DNA: TGTGCCGCCAACGACCAGCAATGGGCGGATGGCTACACCTTC.